The 13 T cell receptor beta chains reported below all come from one sample, sequenced in a study of blood T cell repertoires in COVID-19. Assay: immunoSEQ multiplex PCR; the TCRdb copy retains only in-frame clones and omits some. The sample has 200,000 to 300,000 clones, around nine tenths seen once. Material: peripheral blood. The receptors here all came from a man aged 40-50 years who had recovered from COVID-19.

The V and J genes are TRBV6-5 and TRBJ2-5; D is perhaps TRBD2 (6 bases). The CDR3 runs 13 residues. Germline CDR1 MNHEY, CDR2 SVGAGI. V lost 8 bases and J lost 7, with 17 bases in between. The CDR3: CASQNRLGWTQYF. The CDR3 DNA reads TGTGCCAGCCAAAACCGACTAGGATGGACCCAGTACTTC.

The chain uses TRBV18 and TRBJ2-2, with D possibly being TRBD1 (6 bases). Between the trimmed V and J ends, which lost 0 bases and 9 bases, there was a span of 14 bases. The CDR3 is 15 amino acids. The germline V gene has CDR1 KGHSH and CDR2 LQKENI. The CDR3 is CASSPPRTAYRELFF. The CDR3 region has the DNA TGTGCCAGCTCACCACCAAGGACAGCCTACCGGGAGCTGTTTTTT.

The chain combines TRBV11-3 with TRBJ2-3, with 7 nucleotides matching TRBD2. Unmatched junction bases numbered 12, after V lost 0 bases and J lost 6 bases. Germline V gene data show CDR1 as SGHNT and CDR2 as YENEEA. The length of the CDR3 is 17 residues. The CDR3 spells CASSLDPNPGGGDTQYF. The CDR3, as DNA: TGTGCCAGCAGCTTAGACCCCAACCCGGGAGGAGGCGATACGCAGTATTTT.

The sample holds a few counts of this clone. The chain combines TRBV7-6 with TRBJ2-7; the match to TRBD2 covers 9 bases. The junction had 6 bases not matched to a gene; V was cut back by 1 base and J by 2 bases. This CDR3 spans 16 amino acids. Germline loops: CDR1 SGHVS, CDR2 FNYEAQ. CDR3 sequence (DNA): TGTGCCAGCAGCTTAGGCCCGGGCGGGGGGGCCTACGAGCAGTACTTC. Protein sequence: CASSLGPGGGAYEQYF.

The chain has TRBV6-5 and TRBJ2-7; perhaps TRBD1 as D (6 bases). This CDR3 region has 14 residues. V was cut by 0 bases and J by 3 bases, with 9 bases left in between. Germline V gives CDR1 MNHEY, CDR2 SVGAGI. DNA for the CDR3: TGTGCCAGCAGTTACTCCGGGACACTCTACGAGCAGTACTTC. Protein sequence: CASSYSGTLYEQYF.

This clone was counted a single time. The rearrangement links TRBV6-5 to TRBJ2-7; 7 bases align to TRBD1. CDR3 length: 13 residues. J was trimmed by 7 bases and V by 5 bases; bases with no gene match: 8. Germline CDR1 and CDR2: MNHEY and SVGAGI. CDR3 region: CASSPGDSLEQYF. The CDR3 nucleotides read TGTGCCAGCAGTCCAGGGGACAGTCTGGAGCAGTACTTC.

The table lists this clone with a count of one. The chain recombines TRBV7-2 with TRBJ2-1; TRBD2 matches at 9 bases. The trim removed 5 bases at V and 2 bases at J, leaving 13 bases unmatched. Germline CDR1 SGHTA, CDR2 FQGNSA. CDR3 length equals 18 residues. CDR3 amino acids: CASSPFVSGGSPYNEQFF. DNA of the CDR3: TGTGCCAGCAGCCCTTTTGTTAGCGGGGGTTCCCCCTACAATGAGCAGTTCTTC.

This chain joins TRBV27 and TRBJ2-7; TRBD1 matches at 9 bases. J lost 6 bases, V lost 5 bases, and 8 bases had no gene match. Germline CDR1 reads MNHEY; CDR2 reads SMNVEV (reference sequence). This CDR3 is 14 amino acids long. The CDR3 coding sequence is TGTGCCAGCAGTCCCGGGACAGGGAGGCTCGAGCAGTACTTC. It codes for CASSPGTGRLEQYF.

The chain uses TRBV10-3 and TRBJ2-7, with 9 bases that match TRBD1. CDR1 is ENHRY and CDR2 is SYGVKD in the germline V gene. The V gene end was trimmed by 10 bases and the J gene end by 6 bases; junction bases not matched to a gene: 10. The CDR3 runs to 13 residues. The CDR3 DNA reads TGTGCCACGCGACAGGGGGTGGTGCGCGAGCAGTACTTC. This translates into CATRQGVVREQYF.

The V call is TRBV2, the J call TRBJ2-7; TRBD1 is a possible D gene (5 bases). CDR1 is SNHLY, CDR2 FYNNEI, per germline. Trimming removed 3 bases at V and 1 base at J, with 16 bases between. The CDR3 contains 16 residues. CDR3 nucleotide sequence: TGTGCCAGCAGTGATAATAGACAGACGTTGTCCTACGAGCAGTACTTC. The encoded protein is CASSDNRQTLSYEQYF.

This clone was seen once. The chain couples TRBV2 to TRBJ1-1, with a tentative D call TRBD1 (6 bases). The CDR3 totals 17 residues. Germline-derived CDR1 and CDR2 are SNHLY and FYNNEI. V lost 5 bases to trimming and J lost 0 bases, with 19 bases between them. The DNA of the CDR3 is TGTGCCAGCAGTAGGACAGCTGTCATGAACATGAACACTGAAGCTTTCTTT. Residues: CASSRTAVMNMNTEAFF.

The rearrangement joins TRBV27 to TRBJ2-7; tentative D call: TRBD1 (6 bases). V was shortened by 3 bases and J by 2 bases, with 17 bases between the two germline ends. There are 16 residues in the CDR3. Germline loops: CDR1 MNHEY, CDR2 SMNVEV (reference sequence). The CDR3 bases are TGTGCCAGCAGTTTGGGAGAAGCAGGGGCGACCTACGAGCAGTACTTC. Translating it yields CASSLGEAGATYEQYF.

The chain carries TRBV6-5 and TRBJ2-2, with 10 positions matching TRBD2. V was clipped by 6 bases and J by 6 bases; unmatched bases: 4. The CDR3 runs 14 residues. The germline CDR1 and CDR2 sequences are MNHEY and SVGAGI. The CDR3 bases are TGTGCCAGCAGCCCCGGGACTAGCGCCGGGGAGCTGTTTTTT. It is translated as CASSPGTSAGELFF.